This T cell receptor (beta chain) was captured in a study of shared clonotypes between healthy human individuals. Study observations and caveats: Sorted-subset samples were not fully sequenced, rarefaction indicated.

CDR1 and CDR2 from the germline V gene are SGHVS and FNYEAQ. The V and J ends lost 4 bases and 3 bases, in that order; junction bases with no gene match: 9. The length of the CDR3 is 17 residues. About this clone: The antigen remains undetermined.

This was a deep-level run. Profiling relied on immunoSEQ multiplex PCR, and the TCRdb table lists in-frame clones only, not all of them. The table lists more than 550,000 clones, about nine tenths of them singletons. CD8 memory cells included CD45RO+ cells plus CCR7-negative CD45RA+ TemRA cells. The TCR originated in a man between 18 and 35 years old in good health. Some clones in this sample may be carry-over from other donors' samples. This chain connects TRBV7-6 to TRBJ2-1; 10 bases match TRBD2. Sequenced: memory CD8+ T cells from PBMCs. Subset noted: CD45RO+ cells pooled with CCR7-negative TemRA cells. The CDR3 DNA reads TGTGCCAGCAGCTCGGTAGGGCTAGCGGGAGTCTACAATGAGCAGTTCTTC. Amino acids: CASSSVGLAGVYNEQFF.